This TCR beta chain originates from a study of blood T cell repertoires in COVID-19. At the level of the study: T cells, B-cell-depleted T cells, or PBMCs provided the cDNA or gDNA that served as material.

Authors' methods: Reference gene primer amplification in the assay estimated nucleated cell counts. Profiling relied on immunoSEQ multiplex PCR, and the TCRdb table lists in-frame clones only, not all of them. V, J and clone size are those of that table, while D and trimming were read from the DNA. The sample shows roughly 70,000 clones, around 79% of them seen only once. CDR1 is SGHDT, CDR2 YYEEEE, per germline. The germline V and J ends were trimmed by 2 bases and 2 bases, with 10 bases remaining between them. The CDR3 extends over 14 amino acids. J is TRBJ1-2 and V is TRBV5-6, with D perhaps matching TRBD1 (6 bases). This TCR derives from a man in his 60s with acute or convalescent COVID-19. Sequences were obtained from peripheral blood. The CDR3 loop reads CASSFLTGNYGYTF. CDR3 DNA: TGTGCCAGCAGCTTTCTGACAGGAAACTATGGCTACACCTTC.